The present TCR beta chain was sequenced within a study of patients and donors after allogeneic stem cell transplantation. TCRdb reprocessed the RT-PCR reads via MiXCR and lists one record per CDR3 protein. The data contain 150,000 to 200,000 distinct CDR3 sequences, 24% of them seen just once; the ten biggest clones take up roughly 26%. This clonotype originated in a human donor who was either an allogeneic HSCT recipient or a stem cell or donor lymphocyte infusion donor (not recorded which). It is not recorded whose cells these are; they may come from a transplant donor. What was sequenced was blood, either unsorted or a sorted T cell fraction (not recorded which).

The CDR3 loop is CSVSPPPYGYTF. The DNA for the CDR3 is TGCAGCGTTAGCCCTCCTCCCTATGGCTACACCTTC. V and J are TRBV29-1 and TRBJ1-2; no clear D. V was shortened by 5 bases and J by 4 bases, with 11 bases between the two germline ends. The CDR3 totals 12 residues. Germline assignment: CDR1 SQVTM and CDR2 ANQGSEA.